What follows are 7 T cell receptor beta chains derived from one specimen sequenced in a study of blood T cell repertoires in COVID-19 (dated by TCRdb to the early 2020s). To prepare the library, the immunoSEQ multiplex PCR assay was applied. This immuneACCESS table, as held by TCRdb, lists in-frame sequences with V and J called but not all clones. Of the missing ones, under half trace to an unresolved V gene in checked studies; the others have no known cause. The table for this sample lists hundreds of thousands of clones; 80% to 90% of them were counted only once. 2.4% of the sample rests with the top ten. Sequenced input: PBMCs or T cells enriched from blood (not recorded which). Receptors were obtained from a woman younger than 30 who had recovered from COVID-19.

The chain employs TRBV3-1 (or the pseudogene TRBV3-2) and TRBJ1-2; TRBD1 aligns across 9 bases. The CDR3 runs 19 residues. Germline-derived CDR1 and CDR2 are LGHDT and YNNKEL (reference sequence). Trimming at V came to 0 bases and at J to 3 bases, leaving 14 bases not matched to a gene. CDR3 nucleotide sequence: TGTGCCAGCAGCCAAGAGTGGGACAGGGTCTTCCCGGGGGACTATGGCTACACCTTC. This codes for CASSQEWDRVFPGDYGYTF.

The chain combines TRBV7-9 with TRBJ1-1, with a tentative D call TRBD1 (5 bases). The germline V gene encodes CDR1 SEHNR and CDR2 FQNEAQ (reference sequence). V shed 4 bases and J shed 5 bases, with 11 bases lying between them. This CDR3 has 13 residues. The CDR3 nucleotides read TGTGCCAGCAGCTCGCAGGGAAGTACTGAAGCTTTCTTT. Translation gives CASSSQGSTEAFF.

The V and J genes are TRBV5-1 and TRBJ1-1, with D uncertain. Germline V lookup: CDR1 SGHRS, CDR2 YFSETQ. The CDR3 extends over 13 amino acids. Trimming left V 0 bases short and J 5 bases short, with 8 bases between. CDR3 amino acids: CASSLAGKTEAFF. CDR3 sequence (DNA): TGCGCCAGCAGCTTGGCCGGGAAAACTGAAGCTTTCTTT.

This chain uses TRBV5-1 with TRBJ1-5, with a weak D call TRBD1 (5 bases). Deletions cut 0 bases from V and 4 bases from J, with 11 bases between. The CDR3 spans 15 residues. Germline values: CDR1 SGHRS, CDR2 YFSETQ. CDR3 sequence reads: CASSLGLDTNQPQHF. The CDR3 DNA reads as TGCGCCAGCAGCTTGGGGCTGGACACTAATCAGCCCCAGCATTTT.

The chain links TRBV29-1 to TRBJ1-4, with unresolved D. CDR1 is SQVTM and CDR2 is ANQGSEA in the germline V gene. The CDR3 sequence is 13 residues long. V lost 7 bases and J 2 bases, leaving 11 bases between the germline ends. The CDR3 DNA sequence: TGCAGCGCCTCTGGCGGCACTAATGAAAAACTGTTTTTT. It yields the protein CSASGGTNEKLFF.

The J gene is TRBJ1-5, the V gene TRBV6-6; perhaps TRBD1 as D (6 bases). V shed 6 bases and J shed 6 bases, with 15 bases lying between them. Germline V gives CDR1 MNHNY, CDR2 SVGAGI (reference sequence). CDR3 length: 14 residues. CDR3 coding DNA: TGTGCCAGCAGGGAGACAGGTAGATTTCAGCCCCAGCATTTT. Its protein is CASRETGRFQPQHF.

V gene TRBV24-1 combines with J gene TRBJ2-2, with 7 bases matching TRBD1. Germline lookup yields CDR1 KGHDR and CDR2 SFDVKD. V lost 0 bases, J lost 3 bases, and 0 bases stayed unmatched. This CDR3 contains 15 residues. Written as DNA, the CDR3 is TGTGCCACCAGTGATTTGCAGGGGGACACCGGGGAGCTGTTTTTT. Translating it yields CATSDLQGDTGELFF.